The 11 T cell receptor beta chains below come from one sample, sequenced in a study of T cells in Graves' hyperthyroidism and ophthalmopathy. Template material for amplifying TCR beta CDR3 regions consisted of RNA transcripts. Researchers ran a first-round RT-PCR on the TCR CDR3 using the HTBI primer set. TCRdb passed the multiplex PCR reads through MiXCR, listing each CDR3 protein once. Here the sample spans about 700,000 distinct CDR3 sequences, around 13% being singletons. The sequenced material came from blood. These receptors were taken from a woman under 30 with Graves' hyperthyroidism.

In its sample, this clonotype was seen many times. The rearrangement links TRBV2 to TRBJ1-2, with 7 bases aligning to TRBD1. Germline V CDR1 and CDR2: SNHLY, FYNNEI. V lost 6 bases to trimming and J lost 8 bases; unmatched junction nucleotides: 12. The CDR3 totals 14 residues. DNA for the CDR3: TGTGCCAGCAGCGGAACTCGACAGGGCGGCGGCTACACCTTC. Translating gives CASSGTRQGGGYTF.

V gene TRBV25-1 combines with J gene TRBJ2-1, with TRBD2 matching 9 bases. The CDR3 runs to 17 residues. Unmatched junction bases numbered 12, after V lost 1 base and J lost 8 bases. Germline-derived CDR1 and CDR2 are MGHDK and SYGVNS. The CDR3 DNA reads as TGTGCCAGCAGTGAATTGGGTGGCGGGAGGGCCGGGTATGAGCAGTTCTTC. Encoded protein: CASSELGGGRAGYEQFF.

The sample holds a few counts of this clonotype. This rearrangement joins TRBV7-9 to TRBJ1-5; perhaps TRBD1 as D (6 bases). Trimming left V 4 bases short and J 5 bases short, with 18 bases between. The germline CDR1 and CDR2 sequences are SEHNR and FQNEAQ (reference sequence). This CDR3 is built from 16 residues. The chain's CDR3 is CASSSTQGRLDQPQHF. The CDR3, as DNA: TGTGCCAGCAGCTCCACACAGGGCAGATTGGATCAGCCCCAGCATTTT.

The CDR3 DNA reads as TGTGCCACAGGCCGGGAAGTGGTCACAGATACGCAGTATTTT. Its protein is CATGREVVTDTQYF. This rearrangement joins TRBV10-3 to TRBJ2-3, with a weak D call TRBD2 (5 bases). The CDR3 has 14 amino acids. Trimming shortened V by 10 bases and J by 2 bases, and 16 bases separated the two germline ends. Germline CDR1 and CDR2: ENHRY and SYGVKD.

The J gene is TRBJ2-1, the V gene TRBV30, with D perhaps TRBD2 (5 bases). This CDR3 is 13 amino acids long. The germline V gene has CDR1 GTSNPN and CDR2 SVGIG (reference sequence). Trimming cost V 4 bases and J 12 bases, with 19 bases left between them. DNA for the CDR3: TGTGCCTGGACTTACGACCTTAACGGGGTGCAGTTCTTC. Its protein is CAWTYDLNGVQFF.

This clonotype has only a few counts. This sequence joins TRBV27 and TRBJ2-3; 8 positions match TRBD1. The CDR3 totals 16 residues. Trimming cost V 6 bases and J 2 bases; bases outside gene matches: 10. Germline CDR1 reads MNHEY; CDR2 reads SMNVEV (reference sequence). Written as DNA, the CDR3 is TGTGCCAGCAGGGAACGGGACAGGATCTTCACAGATACGCAGTATTTT. Protein: CASRERDRIFTDTQYF.

Ten or more counts support this clonotype. This chain links TRBV12-3 or TRBV12-4 with TRBJ2-5, with 8 bases aligning to TRBD2. The trim removed 6 bases at V and 5 bases at J, leaving 8 bases unmatched. This CDR3 comprises 14 residues. CDR3 sequence reads: CASRPGLAGETQYF. CDR3 DNA sequence: TGTGCCAGCAGACCCGGACTAGCTGGCGAGACCCAGTACTTC.

Many counts were recorded for this clonotype. The J gene is TRBJ2-3, the V gene TRBV20-1; a possible D gene is TRBD2 (6 bases). The ends were cut back, 2 bases at V and 8 bases at J, with 17 bases in the middle. This CDR3 has 14 residues. The germline V gene has CDR1 DFQATT and CDR2 SNEGSKA (reference sequence). The CDR3 DNA reads as TGCAGTGCTAGATCACCGGGACTGCACGTTACGCAGTATTTT. Translated, it gives CSARSPGLHVTQYF.

In its sample, this clonotype was seen a few times. CDR3 protein: CASSTGFSYNEQFF. The CDR3 DNA reads TGTGCCAGCAGCACAGGATTCTCTTACAATGAGCAGTTCTTC. V usage is TRBV14 and J usage is TRBJ2-1; perhaps TRBD1 as D (5 bases). There are 14 residues in the CDR3. The V and J ends lost 5 bases and 4 bases respectively, with 12 bases between them. CDR1 and CDR2 (germline): SGHDN, FVKESK.

In this sample, this clonotype turned up many times. V gene TRBV4-2 combines with J gene TRBJ2-5, with TRBD1 identical over 10 bases. The CDR3 runs 17 residues. J gave up 5 bases and V 0 bases, and 9 bases lay outside the gene matches. The germline V gene encodes CDR1 LGHNA and CDR2 YNFKEQ. The CDR3 DNA reads TGTGCCAGCAGCCAAGAACACCGGGACAGGGGTGCGGAGACCCAGTACTTC. As protein: CASSQEHRDRGAETQYF.

Of note for this clonotype: The junction departs from germline at one end; a sequencing error may be responsible. This chain connects TRBV2 to TRBJ1-2; no firm D call. The CDR3 sequence is 10 residues long. CDR1 is SNHLY and CDR2 is FYNNEI in the germline V gene. The CDR3 coding sequence is TGTGCCAGCAGTGAAGGAGGCTACGCCTTC. Encoded protein: CASSEGGYAF.